This T cell receptor beta chain was sequenced during a study of tumor and adjacent non-tumor tissue in lung cancer. The template was RNA from unsorted bulk tissue. Study observations and caveats: Significantly higher TCR diversity was found in tumor than normal lung.

Germline CDR1 and CDR2: SQVTM and ANQGSEA. This CDR3 has 13 residues. Trimming removed 3 bases from V and 11 bases from J; junction bases left unmatched: 11. Concerning this clonotype itself: Its specificity is unknown.

A modified ARM-PCR protocol with three rounds of nested PCR amplified TCRbeta. A single record per CDR3 protein comes from TCRdb applying MiXCR to the multiplex PCR reads. The sample consists of 75,000 to 100,000 distinct CDR3 sequences, less than 80% of them appearing once. The receptor was isolated from a man in his sixties with non-small cell lung cancer. The chain combines TRBV29-1 with TRBJ1-2; 8 bases match TRBD1. Input material: lung tumor tissue. In nucleotides, the CDR3 is TGCAGCGTTGAGGGCAGGGGGCTTTCTGGTTACACCTTC. The encoded protein is CSVEGRGLSGYTF.